These 28 T cell receptor beta chains were all obtained from the same sample, sequenced in a study of cytomegalovirus exposure and HLA in healthy donors (TCRdb year 2017). Receptors were amplified or captured by the immunoSEQ multiplex PCR assay. The multiplex PCR relied on a mix of 60 forward primers for TCR Vbeta segments and 13 reverse primers for TCR Jbeta segments. Drawn from immuneACCESS, this table holds only the in-frame rearrangements with V and J called that TCRdb kept. Clones are partly lost; checked studies trace under half to an unresolved V gene and leave the rest unexplained. The sample table holds tens of thousands of clones, of which more than 60% were seen once. The biggest ten clones account for around 4% of the sample. Sequencing was performed on PBMCs. The source of these receptors is a man aged 25 to 40 in good health and CMV-seronegative.

This clone was observed a few times. The gene calls are TRBV4-2 and TRBJ2-1, with a weak D call TRBD2 (6 bases). V lost 4 bases and J lost 7, with 17 bases in between. Germline CDR1 LGHNA, CDR2 YNFKEQ. The CDR3 loop spans 15 amino acids. The CDR3 bases are TGTGCCAGCAGCCTAGGGACTTCAGTGATGAATGAGCAGTTCTTC. It codes for CASSLGTSVMNEQFF.

The chain is built from TRBV7-3 and TRBJ2-2; possibly TRBD2 for D (7 bases). The CDR3 is 15 amino acids. Germline V gene data show CDR1 as SGHTA and CDR2 as FQGTGA. The V gene lost 5 bases and the J gene lost 3 bases, with 13 bases spanning the gap. In nucleotides, the CDR3 is TGTGCCAGCAGCGCTCAGGGGAGGGACACCGGGGAGCTGTTTTTT. It yields the protein CASSAQGRDTGELFF.

This clone appeared once. The V call is TRBV11-2, the J call TRBJ1-2, with D perhaps matching TRBD1 (6 bases). V shed 3 bases and J shed 8 bases, with 13 bases lying between them. CDR1 and CDR2 (germline): SGHAT, FQNNGV. This CDR3 is 13 amino acids long. The DNA of the CDR3 is TGTGCCAGCAGCTTTTTCACAGGGAGCGGCTACACCTTC. Translating gives CASSFFTGSGYTF.

This sequence joins TRBV19 and TRBJ1-2; D call uncertain. The CDR3 spans 13 residues. Germline V CDR1 and CDR2: LNHDA, SQIVND (reference sequence). V gave up 2 bases and J gave up 5 bases, with 9 bases separating them. The CDR3 sequence: CASSILTGYGYTF. The DNA for the CDR3 is TGTGCCAGTAGTATATTAACGGGATATGGCTACACCTTC.

The rearrangement uses TRBV4-1 and TRBJ2-1; possible D gene TRBD2, 6 bases. The V end was cut by 7 bases, the J end by 1 base, with 17 bases between. Germline values: CDR1 MGHRA, CDR2 YSYEKL. The CDR3 consists of 16 residues. The CDR3 protein is CASTQGGAESYNEQFF. The CDR3 DNA is TGCGCCAGCACCCAGGGCGGGGCAGAGTCCTACAATGAGCAGTTCTTC.

V is TRBV9 and J is TRBJ2-3; the match to TRBD2 covers 11 bases. Germline assignment: CDR1 SGDLS and CDR2 YYNGEE. CDR3 length: 18 amino acids. J lost 0 bases, V lost 0 bases, and 6 bases had no gene match. The CDR3 bases are TGTGCCAGCAGCGTAGTAGGGACTAGCGGATATAGCACAGATACGCAGTATTTT. Its protein product is CASSVVGTSGYSTDTQYF.

V is TRBV14 and J is TRBJ2-5; 7 nucleotides align to TRBD2. V trimming: 1 base; J trimming: 5 bases; junction bases outside the gene matches: 10. The CDR3 is 16 residues long. The V gene's germline CDR1 is SGHDN and CDR2 FVKESK. The CDR3 spells CASSQGGRALRETQYF. The CDR3 nucleotides read TGTGCCAGCAGCCAAGGAGGGAGGGCCCTCAGGGAGACCCAGTACTTC.

The V call is TRBV10-3, the J call TRBJ1-5, with unresolved D. The CDR3 has 15 residues. Germline CDR1 reads ENHRY; CDR2 reads SYGVKD. V lost 2 bases to trimming and J lost 0 bases, with 8 bases between them. The CDR3 coding sequence is TGTGCCATCAGTGAGGGCGGGTATAGCAATCAGCCCCAGCATTTT. Translated, it gives CAISEGGYSNQPQHF.

The V and J genes are TRBV10-3 and TRBJ1-5; 8 bases are a match to TRBD1. From germline, CDR1 is ENHRY and CDR2 SYGVKD. The CDR3 consists of 14 residues. V was clipped by 5 bases and J by 6 bases; unmatched bases: 6. CDR3 in amino acids: CAISWAGGGQPQHF. The CDR3 region has the DNA TGTGCCATCAGTTGGGCAGGGGGCGGTCAGCCCCAGCATTTT.

This clone showed up just a few times. The rearrangement links TRBV12-5 to TRBJ2-7; 10 nucleotides match TRBD2. V dropped 3 bases and J dropped 2; count of bases not matched to a gene: 4. This CDR3 is 15 amino acids long. Per germline, CDR1 LGHNT and CDR2 FRNRAP. Here the CDR3 DNA reads TGTGCTAGTGGTTTCGGGACTAGCGAAACCTACGAGCAGTACTTC. It translates to CASGFGTSETYEQYF.

V is TRBV6-4 and J is TRBJ2-3; 9 bases are shared with TRBD2. The germline V gene has CDR1 MRHNA and CDR2 SNTAGT. The CDR3 sequence is 16 residues long. V lost 3 bases to trimming and J lost 2 bases; unmatched junction nucleotides: 6. The CDR3 nucleotides read TGTGCCAGCAGTGAAATTAGCGGGAGCCTCACAGATACGCAGTATTTT. Protein: CASSEISGSLTDTQYF.

DNA for the CDR3: TGTGCCAGCAGCTTATCAGGGGGCGATGGCTACACCTTC. It yields the protein CASSLSGGDGYTF. The gene calls are TRBV5-6 and TRBJ1-2, with TRBD1 matching over 8 bases. Germline assignment: CDR1 SGHDT and CDR2 YYEEEE. The CDR3 consists of 13 residues. Trimming at V came to 2 bases and at J to 6 bases, leaving 3 bases not matched to a gene.

The gene calls are TRBV4-2 and TRBJ2-6, with D unclear. The CDR3 totals 17 residues. Per the germline V gene, CDR1 is LGHNA and CDR2 is YNFKEQ. V lost 0 bases and J lost 4, with 13 bases in between. The DNA for the CDR3 is TGTGCCAGCAGCCAAGATAAGAAGAGTAACGGGGCCAACGTCCTGACTTTC. Amino acids: CASSQDKKSNGANVLTF.

This clone has only one observation. The V gene is TRBV14, the J gene TRBJ1-1; 8 nucleotides match TRBD1. The CDR3 is 13 amino acids. Germline CDR1 and CDR2: SGHDN and FVKESK. With V trimmed by 6 bases and J by 3 bases, 3 bases remained unmatched. The CDR3 loop reads CASRETGDTEAFF. DNA for the CDR3: TGTGCCAGCAGGGAGACAGGGGACACTGAAGCTTTCTTT.

V usage is TRBV7-3 and J usage is TRBJ2-5; unclear D gene. V lost 4 bases to trimming and J lost 1 base, with 7 bases between them. The CDR3 consists of 13 residues. Germline lookup yields CDR1 SGHTA and CDR2 FQGTGA. CDR3 region: CASSWRPQETQYF. Here the CDR3 DNA reads TGTGCCAGCAGCTGGAGACCCCAAGAGACCCAGTACTTC.

This clone was counted between two and nine times. This chain links TRBV29-1 with TRBJ1-1; the D gene is possibly TRBD1 (5 bases). The CDR3 extends over 13 amino acids. Germline assignment: CDR1 SQVTM and CDR2 ANQGSEA. V was shortened by 6 bases and J by 1 base, with 12 bases between the two germline ends. CDR3 sequence: CSVLDTKNTEAFF. CDR3 DNA sequence: TGCAGCGTCCTGGACACAAAGAACACTGAAGCTTTCTTT.

The rearrangement links TRBV10-2 to TRBJ2-3; D gene uncertain. Germline assignment: CDR1 WSHSY and CDR2 SAAADI. The CDR3 totals 13 residues. Trimming shortened V by 3 bases and J by 3 bases, and 7 bases separated the two germline ends. The CDR3 loop reads CASSDPVTDTQYF. The CDR3 DNA reads as TGCGCCAGCAGTGACCCTGTAACAGATACGCAGTATTTT.

This chain uses TRBV19 with TRBJ1-2; TRBD1 matches at 10 bases. The germline V gene encodes CDR1 LNHDA and CDR2 SQIVND (reference sequence). V shed 7 bases, J shed 8 bases, and the junction held 7 bases outside the gene matches. The CDR3 consists of 13 residues. The CDR3 sequence: CASIRTGGGGYTF. CDR3 sequence (DNA): TGTGCCAGTATCCGGACAGGGGGTGGGGGCTACACCTTC.

This clone was seen a few times. The rearrangement joins TRBV18 to TRBJ1-1, with D possibly TRBD1 on 5 matching bases. Trimming shortened V by 3 bases and J by 5 bases, and 19 bases separated the two germline ends. From germline, CDR1 is KGHSH and CDR2 LQKENI. The CDR3 is 16 amino acids. DNA for the CDR3: TGTGCCAGCTCACCGAACCGGGGAAGGGGAGGTACTGAAGCTTTCTTT. This codes for CASSPNRGRGGTEAFF.

The chain couples TRBV29-1 to TRBJ1-2; maybe TRBD1 (5 bases). This CDR3 has 12 residues. From germline, CDR1 is SQVTM and CDR2 ANQGSEA. Trimming took 2 bases from V and 7 from J, leaving 11 bases between them. The CDR3 loop reads CSVENQGSGYTF. CDR3 sequence (DNA): TGCAGCGTTGAAAATCAGGGTAGTGGCTACACCTTC.

This chain links TRBV7-9 with TRBJ2-3, with 8 positions matching TRBD1. V dropped 5 bases and J dropped 1; count of bases not matched to a gene: 14. From germline, CDR1 is SEHNR and CDR2 FQNEAQ (reference sequence). This CDR3 region has 18 residues. In DNA form, the CDR3 reads TGTGCCAGCAGCCCCCCTAAGCAGCGGACAGGGCGCACAGATACGCAGTATTTT. Translation gives CASSPPKQRTGRTDTQYF.

This chain uses TRBV15 with TRBJ2-7; maybe TRBD2 (7 bases). Trimming removed 6 bases at V and 4 bases at J, with 13 bases between. The CDR3 has 13 amino acids. CDR1 is LNHNV, CDR2 YYDKDF, per germline (reference sequence). The CDR3 nucleotides read TGTGCCACCAGGTCGAGGGGGGGGTACGAGCAGTACTTC. The encoded protein is CATRSRGGYEQYF. Full variable domain (rest looked up from reference TRBV15 and TRBJ2-7): DAMVIQNPRYQVTQFGKPVTLSCSQTLNHNVMYWYQQKSSQAPKLLFHYYDKDFNNEADTPDNFQSRRPNTSFCFLDIRSPGLGDTAMYLCATRSRGGYEQYFGPGTRLTVT.

The V call is TRBV4-3, the J call TRBJ1-1; D perhaps matches TRBD1 (6 bases). The V gene lost 2 bases and the J gene lost 6 bases, with 16 bases spanning the gap. Germline CDR1 and CDR2: LGHNA and YSLEER. The CDR3 totals 15 residues. The DNA of the CDR3 is TGCGCCAGCAGCCAAACAGGGTCCGAGTCTGCTGAAGCTTTCTTT. Amino acids: CASSQTGSESAEAFF.

This clone was observed a single time. The J gene is TRBJ2-1, the V gene TRBV7-3, with TRBD2 matching over 7 bases. The CDR3 loop spans 15 amino acids. CDR1 is SGHTA and CDR2 is FQGTGA in the germline V gene. J gave up 6 bases and V 1 base, and 6 bases lay outside the gene matches. The CDR3 region is CASSLNRGGINEQFF. The DNA of the CDR3 is TGTGCCAGCAGCTTAAATAGGGGAGGGATCAATGAGCAGTTCTTC.

This sequence joins TRBV7-2 and TRBJ2-5, with D perhaps TRBD1 (6 bases). Near its end, the DNA agrees better with TRBJ2-7, so the J call may be wrong. The CDR3 covers 14 residues. The V gene's germline CDR1 is SGHTA and CDR2 FQGNSA. The CDR3 sequence: CASSLTGISYEQYF. In DNA, the CDR3 is TGTGCCAGCAGCTTAACAGGGATATCCTACGAGCAGTACTTC.

This clone was found once. The CDR3 here is CASSFGQDYEQYF. CDR3 bases: TGTGCCAGTAGTTTTGGACAGGACTACGAGCAGTACTTC. This chain links TRBV19 with TRBJ2-5; 7 positions agree with TRBD1. The J call may be wrong; the DNA end is better matched by TRBJ2-7. The CDR3 spans 13 residues. Germline V gene lookup returns CDR1 LNHDA and CDR2 SQIVND (reference sequence).

V and J are TRBV29-1 and TRBJ1-1; D possibly corresponds to TRBD1 (6 bases). V was trimmed by 7 bases and J by 6 bases, leaving 12 bases between them. The CDR3 totals 11 residues. The germline V gene has CDR1 SQVTM and CDR2 ANQGSEA. For the CDR3, the DNA is TGCAGCGGTACAGGGCCGGCTGAAGCTTTCTTT. Translating it yields CSGTGPAEAFF.

This rearrangement joins TRBV20-1 to TRBJ1-1; no firm D call. The germline gives CDR1 DFQATT, CDR2 SNEGSKA (reference sequence). The CDR3 is 11 residues long. The V end was cut by 5 bases, the J end by 3 bases, with 7 bases between. CDR3 sequence: CSADKYTEAFF. In nucleotides, the CDR3 is TGCAGTGCTGACAAATACACTGAAGCTTTCTTT.